This T cell receptor beta chain emerged from a study of resident and recirculating memory T cells in vitiligo. V was clipped by 9 bases and J by 2 bases, with 16 bases between them. Germline values: CDR1 LNHDA, CDR2 SQIVND (reference sequence). CDR3 length: 15 amino acids. This clone was observed a handful of times. Its antigen is still unknown. Here immunoSEQ multiplex PCR was the method, and the copy in TCRdb shows in-frame clones only, minus some. In the table there are around 40,000 clones, 92% of which are singletons. Study outcomes and limitations: No unique dominant TCR clone was found in vitiligo lesions. Different lesions suggested infiltration by different T cell clones.

No vitiligo treatment was given during the prior three months. This chain connects TRBV19 to TRBJ2-2; tentative D call: TRBD2 (5 bases). Sequenced: blood. The TCR comes from a male donor with vitiligo. Here the CDR3 reads CASRVGVSNTGELFF. Written as DNA, the CDR3 is TGTGCCAGCCGGGTGGGAGTTTCCAACACCGGGGAGCTGTTTTTT.